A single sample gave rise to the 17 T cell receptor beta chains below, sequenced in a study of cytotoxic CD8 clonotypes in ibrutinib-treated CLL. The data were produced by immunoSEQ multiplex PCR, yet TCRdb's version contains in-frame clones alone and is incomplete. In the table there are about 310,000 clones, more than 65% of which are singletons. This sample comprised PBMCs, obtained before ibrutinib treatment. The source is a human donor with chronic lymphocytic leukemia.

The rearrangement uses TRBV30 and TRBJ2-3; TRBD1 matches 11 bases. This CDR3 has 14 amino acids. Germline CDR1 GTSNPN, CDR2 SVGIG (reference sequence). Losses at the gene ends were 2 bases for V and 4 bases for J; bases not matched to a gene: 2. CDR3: CAWSSDRGPDTQYF. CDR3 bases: TGTGCCTGGAGTTCGGACAGGGGGCCAGATACGCAGTATTTT.

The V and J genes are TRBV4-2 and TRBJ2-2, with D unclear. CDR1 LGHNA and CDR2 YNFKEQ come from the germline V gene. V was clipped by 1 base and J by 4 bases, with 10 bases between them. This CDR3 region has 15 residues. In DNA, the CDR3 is TGTGCCAGCAGCCAAGCGTACCATAGCACCGGGGAGCTGTTTTTT. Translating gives CASSQAYHSTGELFF.

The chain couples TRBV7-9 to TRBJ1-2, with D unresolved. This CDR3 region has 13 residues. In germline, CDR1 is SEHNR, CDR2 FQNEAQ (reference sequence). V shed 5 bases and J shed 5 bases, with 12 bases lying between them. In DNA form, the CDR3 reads TGTGCCAGCAGCCAACCGGAGGATTATGGCTACACCTTC. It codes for CASSQPEDYGYTF.

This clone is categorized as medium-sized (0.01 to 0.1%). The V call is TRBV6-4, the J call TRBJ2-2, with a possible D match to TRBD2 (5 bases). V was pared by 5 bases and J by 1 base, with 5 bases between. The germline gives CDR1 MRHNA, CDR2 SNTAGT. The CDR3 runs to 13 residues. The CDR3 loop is CASSSGNTGELFF. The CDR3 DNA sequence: TGTGCCAGCAGTAGCGGGAACACCGGGGAGCTGTTTTTT.

The CDR3 region is CASSHRQENTEAFF. The CDR3 nucleotides are TGCGCCAGCAGCCACCGACAAGAGAACACTGAAGCTTTCTTT. J is TRBJ1-1 and V is TRBV4-3; D unresolved. V was shortened by 3 bases and J by 1 base, with 9 bases between the two germline ends. There are 14 residues in the CDR3. Germline V gene lookup returns CDR1 LGHNA and CDR2 YSLEER.

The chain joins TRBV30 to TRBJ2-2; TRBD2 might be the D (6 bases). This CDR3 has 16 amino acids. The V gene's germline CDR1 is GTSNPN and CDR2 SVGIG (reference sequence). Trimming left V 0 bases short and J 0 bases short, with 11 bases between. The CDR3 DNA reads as TGTGCCTGGAGTGTTGGACTAACCACGAACACCGGGGAGCTGTTTTTT. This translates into CAWSVGLTTNTGELFF.

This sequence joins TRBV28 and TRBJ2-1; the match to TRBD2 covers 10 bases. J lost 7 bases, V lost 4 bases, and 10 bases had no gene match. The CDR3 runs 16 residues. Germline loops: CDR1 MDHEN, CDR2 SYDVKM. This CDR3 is CASSSQTSGIRNEQFF. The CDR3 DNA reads TGTGCCAGCAGTTCTCAAACTAGCGGGATTCGGAATGAGCAGTTCTTC.

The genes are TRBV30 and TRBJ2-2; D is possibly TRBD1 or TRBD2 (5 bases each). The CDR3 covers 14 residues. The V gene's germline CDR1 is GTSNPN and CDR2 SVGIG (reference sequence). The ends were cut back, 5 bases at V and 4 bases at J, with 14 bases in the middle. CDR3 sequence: CAWGRAGSTGELFF. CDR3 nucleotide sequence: TGTGCCTGGGGCAGGGCGGGCAGCACCGGGGAGCTGTTTTTT.

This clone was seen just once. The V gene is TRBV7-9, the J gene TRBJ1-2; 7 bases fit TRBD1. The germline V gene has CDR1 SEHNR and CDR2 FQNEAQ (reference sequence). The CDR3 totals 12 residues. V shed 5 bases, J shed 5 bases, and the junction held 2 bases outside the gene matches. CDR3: CASSQTGYGYTF. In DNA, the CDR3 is TGTGCCAGCAGCCAGACAGGGTATGGCTACACCTTC.

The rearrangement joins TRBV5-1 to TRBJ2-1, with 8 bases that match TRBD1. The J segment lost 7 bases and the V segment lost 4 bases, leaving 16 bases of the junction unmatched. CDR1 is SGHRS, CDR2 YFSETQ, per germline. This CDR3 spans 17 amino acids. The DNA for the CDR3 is TGCGCCAGCAGCATAAGCATGACAGGGGCGGGGAGAAATGAGCAGTTCTTC. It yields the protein CASSISMTGAGRNEQFF.

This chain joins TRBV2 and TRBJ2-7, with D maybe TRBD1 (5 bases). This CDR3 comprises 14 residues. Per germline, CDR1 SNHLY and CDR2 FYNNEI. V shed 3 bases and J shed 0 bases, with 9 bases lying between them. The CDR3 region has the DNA TGTGCCAGCAGTGACCAGGGCTACTCCTACGAGCAGTACTTC. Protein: CASSDQGYSYEQYF.

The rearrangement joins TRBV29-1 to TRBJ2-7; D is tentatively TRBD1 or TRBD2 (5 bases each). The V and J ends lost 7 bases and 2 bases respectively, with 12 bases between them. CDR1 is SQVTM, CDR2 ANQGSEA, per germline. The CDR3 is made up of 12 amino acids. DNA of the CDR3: TGCAGCGCTGACTTGGGGGCCTACGAGCAGTACTTC. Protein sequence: CSADLGAYEQYF.

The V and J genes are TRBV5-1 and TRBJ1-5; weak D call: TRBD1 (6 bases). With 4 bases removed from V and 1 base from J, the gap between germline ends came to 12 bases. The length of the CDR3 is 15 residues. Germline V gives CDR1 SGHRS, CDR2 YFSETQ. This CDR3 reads CASSKTGASNQPQHF. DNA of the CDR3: TGCGCCAGCAGCAAGACAGGTGCGAGCAATCAGCCCCAGCATTTT.

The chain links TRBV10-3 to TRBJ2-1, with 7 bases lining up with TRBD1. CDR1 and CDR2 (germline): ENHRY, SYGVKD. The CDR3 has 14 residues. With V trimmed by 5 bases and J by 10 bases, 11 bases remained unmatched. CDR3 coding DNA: TGTGCCATCAGTCCGCTAATTATACAGGGGGAGCAGTTCTTC. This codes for CAISPLIIQGEQFF.

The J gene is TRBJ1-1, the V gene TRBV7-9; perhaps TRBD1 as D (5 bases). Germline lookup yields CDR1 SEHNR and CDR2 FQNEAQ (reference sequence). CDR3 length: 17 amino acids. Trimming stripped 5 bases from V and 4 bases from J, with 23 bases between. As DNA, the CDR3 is TGTGCCAGCAGCGAACCCCCGTATGGGGGGTGGAGCACTGAAGCTTTCTTT. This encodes CASSEPPYGGWSTEAFF.

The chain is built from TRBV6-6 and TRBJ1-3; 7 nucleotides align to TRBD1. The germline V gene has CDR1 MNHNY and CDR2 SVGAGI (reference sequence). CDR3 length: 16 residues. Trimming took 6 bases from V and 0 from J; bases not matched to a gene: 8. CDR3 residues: CASSPGQVHSGNTIYF. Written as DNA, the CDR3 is TGTGCCAGCAGCCCCGGACAGGTCCACTCTGGAAACACCATATATTTT.

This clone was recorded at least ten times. The CDR3 spells CASSGRVDQPQHF. CDR3 DNA: TGTGCCAGCAGCGGTAGGGTGGATCAGCCCCAGCATTTT. The chain carries TRBV9 and TRBJ1-5, with D unclear. Trimming cost V 3 bases and J 5 bases, with 9 bases left between them. The CDR3 has 13 residues. Germline CDR1 is SGDLS and CDR2 is YYNGEE.